The rows below give T cell receptor beta chains drawn from one sample of a study of early T cells in non-severe SARS-CoV-2 infection. One entry per CDR3 protein, called by TCRdb with MiXCR from the 5' RACE reads. Here the sample spans about 84,000 distinct CDR3 sequences, 9.5% to 13% being singletons. The sample consisted of whole blood. The receptors were sampled from an adult who was a healthcare worker with PCR-confirmed SARS-CoV-2 infection or an uninfected control (not recorded which). The CDR3 runs from the conserved cysteine through the conserved F or W. Fields, in order: J gene, V gene, CDR3 protein.

J: TRBJ2-2
V: TRBV30
CDR3: CAWSAGVAGELFF

J: TRBJ2-1
V: TRBV29-1
CDR3: CSVDDGTVNEQFF

J: TRBJ2-1
V: TRBV6-2/TRBV6-3
CDR3: CASLFGLTGNEQFF

J: TRBJ1-1
V: TRBV2
CDR3: CASSADRLWNTEAFF

J: TRBJ2-1
V: TRBV5-1
CDR3: CASSLGQAGEQFF

J: TRBJ2-7
V: TRBV27
CDR3: CASSLQVSSYEQYF

J: TRBJ1-3
V: TRBV15
CDR3: CATGRSLGNTIYF

J: TRBJ1-1
V: TRBV30
CDR3: CAWSHEGGLTEAFF

J: TRBJ1-2
V: TRBV12-5
CDR3: CASGLFSQGDNYGYTF

J: TRBJ1-4
V: TRBV25-1
CDR3: CASRGANEKLFF

J: TRBJ1-1
V: TRBV3-1
CDR3: CASSQLTYGGNTEAFF

J: TRBJ2-3
V: TRBV6-1
CDR3: CASSVTSGGYTDTQYF

J: TRBJ2-7
V: TRBV5-1
CDR3: CASSLGAALYYEQYF

J: TRBJ2-5
V: TRBV11-3
CDR3: CASSALGPQETQYF

J: TRBJ2-5
V: TRBV9
CDR3: CASSVGTRGETQYF

J: TRBJ1-6
V: TRBV18
CDR3: CASSPISNSPLHF

J: TRBJ2-4
V: TRBV5-1
CDR3: CASSLDGAKNIQYF

J: TRBJ1-2
V: TRBV19
CDR3: CASSPRTGNGYTF

J: TRBJ2-1
V: TRBV12-3/TRBV12-4
CDR3: CASSLNYNEQFF

J: TRBJ2-7
V: TRBV11-2
CDR3: CASSSGAAGIYEQYF

J: TRBJ1-6
V: TRBV6-5
CDR3: CASSYSFHLRQIYNSPLHF

J: TRBJ2-7
V: TRBV3-1
CDR3: CASSQFVGSYEQYF

J: TRBJ2-3
V: TRBV18
CDR3: CASSPQAGLALRTDTQYF

J: TRBJ1-2
V: TRBV7-9
CDR3: CASSPTEDLYGYTF

J: TRBJ2-7
V: TRBV7-2
CDR3: CASSFSGSQSYEQYF

J: TRBJ2-1
V: TRBV3-1
CDR3: CASSRVAYNEQFF

J: TRBJ1-4
V: TRBV29-1
CDR3: CSVIGQSSANEKLFF

J: TRBJ1-1
V: TRBV7-9
CDR3: CASSSSGGSEAFF

J: TRBJ1-1
V: TRBV6-2/TRBV6-3
CDR3: CASSYGFVGNTEAFF

J: TRBJ2-3
V: TRBV6-5
CDR3: CASQNGGTDTQYF

J: TRBJ1-1
V: TRBV7-9
CDR3: CASRPRLGRTEAFF